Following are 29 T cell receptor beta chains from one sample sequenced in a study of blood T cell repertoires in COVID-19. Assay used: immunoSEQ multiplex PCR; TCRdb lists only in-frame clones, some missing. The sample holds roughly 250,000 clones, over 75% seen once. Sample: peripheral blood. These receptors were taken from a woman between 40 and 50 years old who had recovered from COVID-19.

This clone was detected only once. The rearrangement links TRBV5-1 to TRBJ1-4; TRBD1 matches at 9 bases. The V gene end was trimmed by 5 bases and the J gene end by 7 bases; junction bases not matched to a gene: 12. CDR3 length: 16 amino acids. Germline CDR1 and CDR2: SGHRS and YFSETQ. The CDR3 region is CASSLPTGGVGEKLFF. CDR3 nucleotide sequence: TGCGCCAGCAGTTTACCTACAGGGGGCGTTGGTGAAAAACTGTTTTTT. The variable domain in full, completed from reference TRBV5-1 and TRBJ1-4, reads KAGVTQTPRYLIKTRGQQVTLSCSPISGHRSVSWYQQTPGQGLQFLFEYFSETQRNKGNFPGRFSGRQFSNSRSEMNVSTLELGDSALYLCASSLPTGGVGEKLFFGSGTQLSVL.

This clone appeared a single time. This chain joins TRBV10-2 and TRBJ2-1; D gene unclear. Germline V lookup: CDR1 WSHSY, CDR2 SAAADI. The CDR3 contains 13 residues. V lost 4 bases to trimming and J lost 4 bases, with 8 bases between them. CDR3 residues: CASSGSRYNEQFF. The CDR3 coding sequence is TGCGCCAGCAGTGGGTCGAGGTACAATGAGCAGTTCTTC.

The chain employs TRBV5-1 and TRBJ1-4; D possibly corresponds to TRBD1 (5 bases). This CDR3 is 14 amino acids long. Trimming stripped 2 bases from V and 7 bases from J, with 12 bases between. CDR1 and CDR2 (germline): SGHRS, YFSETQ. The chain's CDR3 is CASSFRGEGEKLFF. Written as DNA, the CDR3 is TGCGCCAGCAGCTTCCGGGGGGAGGGTGAAAAACTGTTTTTT.

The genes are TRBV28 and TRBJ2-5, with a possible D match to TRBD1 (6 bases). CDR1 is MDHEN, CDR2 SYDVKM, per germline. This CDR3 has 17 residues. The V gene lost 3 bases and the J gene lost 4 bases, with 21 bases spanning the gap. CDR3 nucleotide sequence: TGTGCCAGCAGTTTCCAAGCTATAAATACAGGGAGAGAGACCCAGTACTTC. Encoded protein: CASSFQAINTGRETQYF. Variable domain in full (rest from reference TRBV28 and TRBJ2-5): DVKVTQSSRYLVKRTGEKVFLECVQDMDHENMFWYRQDPGLGLRLIYFSYDVKMKEKGDIPEGYSVSREKKERFSLILESASTNQTSMYLCASSFQAINTGRETQYFGPGTRLLVL.

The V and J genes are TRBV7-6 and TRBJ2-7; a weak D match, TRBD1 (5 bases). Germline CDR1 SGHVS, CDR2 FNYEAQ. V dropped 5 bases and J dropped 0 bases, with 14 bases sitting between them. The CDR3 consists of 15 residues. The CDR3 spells CASSRDSLNSYEQYF. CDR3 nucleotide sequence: TGTGCCAGCAGCCGTGACAGCCTAAACTCCTACGAGCAGTACTTC. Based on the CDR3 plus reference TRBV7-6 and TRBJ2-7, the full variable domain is GAGVSQSPRYKVTKRGQDVALRCDPISGHVSLYWYRQALGQGPEFLTYFNYEAQQDKSGLPNDRFSAERPEGSISTLTIQRTEQRDSAMYRCASSRDSLNSYEQYFGPGTRLTVT.

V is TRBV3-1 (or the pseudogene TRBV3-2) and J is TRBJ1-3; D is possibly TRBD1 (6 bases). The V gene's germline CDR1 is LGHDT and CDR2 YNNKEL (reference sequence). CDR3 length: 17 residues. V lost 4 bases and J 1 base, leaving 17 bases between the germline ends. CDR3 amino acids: CASSRSPRTVSGNTIYF. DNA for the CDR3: TGTGCCAGCAGCCGCAGCCCTAGGACAGTTTCTGGAAACACCATATATTTT.

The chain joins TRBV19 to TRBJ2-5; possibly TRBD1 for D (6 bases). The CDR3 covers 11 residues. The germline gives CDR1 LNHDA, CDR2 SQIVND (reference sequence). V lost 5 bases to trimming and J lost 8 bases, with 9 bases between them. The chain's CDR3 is CASSSGGTQYF. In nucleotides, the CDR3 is TGTGCCAGTAGTTCTGGGGGCACCCAGTACTTC.

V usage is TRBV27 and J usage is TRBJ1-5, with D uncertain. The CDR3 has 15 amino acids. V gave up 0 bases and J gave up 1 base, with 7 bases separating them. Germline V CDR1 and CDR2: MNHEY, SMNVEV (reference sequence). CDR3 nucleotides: TGTGCCAGCAGTTTATCTCGAGGGAGCAATCAGCCCCAGCATTTT. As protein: CASSLSRGSNQPQHF.

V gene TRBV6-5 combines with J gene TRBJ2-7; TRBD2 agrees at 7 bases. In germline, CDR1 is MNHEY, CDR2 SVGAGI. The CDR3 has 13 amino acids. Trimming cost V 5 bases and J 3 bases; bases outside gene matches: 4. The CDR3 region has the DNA TGTGCCAGCAGTATGGGGGGGAGCTACGAGCAGTACTTC. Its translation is CASSMGGSYEQYF.

The CDR3 region is CASSPTSGKTDTQYF. The CDR3 DNA reads TGTGCCAGCAGCCCCACTAGCGGGAAAACAGATACGCAGTATTTT. The genes are TRBV5-4 and TRBJ2-3; TRBD2 aligns across 10 bases. The CDR3 spans 15 residues. The germline V gene encodes CDR1 SGHNT and CDR2 YYREEE (reference sequence). Germline trimming cut 4 bases from V and 3 bases from J; bases unmatched to any gene: 5.

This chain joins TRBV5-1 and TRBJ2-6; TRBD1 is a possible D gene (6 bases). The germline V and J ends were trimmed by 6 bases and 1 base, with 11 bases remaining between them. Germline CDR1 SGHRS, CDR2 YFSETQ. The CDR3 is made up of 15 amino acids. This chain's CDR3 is CASTRQESGANVLTF. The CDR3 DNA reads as TGCGCCAGCACCCGACAGGAATCTGGGGCCAACGTCCTGACTTTC.

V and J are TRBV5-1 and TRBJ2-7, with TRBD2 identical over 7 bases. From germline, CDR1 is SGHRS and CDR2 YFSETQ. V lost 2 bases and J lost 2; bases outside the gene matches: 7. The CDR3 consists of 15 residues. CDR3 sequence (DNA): TGCGCCAGCAGCTTCAGAGCGGGAAATGCCTACGAGCAGTACTTC. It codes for CASSFRAGNAYEQYF.

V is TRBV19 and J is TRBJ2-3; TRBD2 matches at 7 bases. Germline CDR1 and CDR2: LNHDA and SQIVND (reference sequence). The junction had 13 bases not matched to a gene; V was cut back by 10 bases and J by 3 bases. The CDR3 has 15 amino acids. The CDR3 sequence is CATALAGVKTDTQYF. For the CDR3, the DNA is TGTGCCACCGCGCTTGCGGGAGTGAAAACAGATACGCAGTATTTT.

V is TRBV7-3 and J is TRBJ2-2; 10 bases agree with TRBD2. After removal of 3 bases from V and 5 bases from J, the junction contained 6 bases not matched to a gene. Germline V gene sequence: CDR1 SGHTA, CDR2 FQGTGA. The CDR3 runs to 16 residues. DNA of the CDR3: TGTGCCAGCAGCTTGCTAGCGGGAGCTGGAACCGGGGAGCTGTTTTTT. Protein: CASSLLAGAGTGELFF.

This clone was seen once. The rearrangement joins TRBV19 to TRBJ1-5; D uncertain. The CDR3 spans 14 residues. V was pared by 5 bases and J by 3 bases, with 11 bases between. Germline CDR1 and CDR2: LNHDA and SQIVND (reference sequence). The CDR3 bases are TGTGCCAGTAGTGCCGGGAGGAACAATCAGCCCCAGCATTTT. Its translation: CASSAGRNNQPQHF.

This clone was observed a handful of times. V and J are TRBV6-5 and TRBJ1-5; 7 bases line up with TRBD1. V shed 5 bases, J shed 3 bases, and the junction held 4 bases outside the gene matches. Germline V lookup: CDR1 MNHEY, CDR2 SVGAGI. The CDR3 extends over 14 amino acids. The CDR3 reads CASSTDRVNQPQHF. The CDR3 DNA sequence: TGTGCCAGCAGTACCGACAGGGTCAATCAGCCCCAGCATTTT.

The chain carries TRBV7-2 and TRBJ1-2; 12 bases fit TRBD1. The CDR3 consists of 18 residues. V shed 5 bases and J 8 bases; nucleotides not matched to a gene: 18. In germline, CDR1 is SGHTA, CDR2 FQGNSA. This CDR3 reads CASSKLVGTGGGIHGYTF. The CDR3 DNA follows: TGTGCCAGCAGCAAACTGGTTGGGACAGGGGGCGGGATACACGGCTACACCTTC.

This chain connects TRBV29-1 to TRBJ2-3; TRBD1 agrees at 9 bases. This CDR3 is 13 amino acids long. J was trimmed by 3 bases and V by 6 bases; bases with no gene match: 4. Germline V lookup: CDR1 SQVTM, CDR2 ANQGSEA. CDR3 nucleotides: TGCAGCGTCGCGGGACAGGGTACAGATACGCAGTATTTT. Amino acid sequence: CSVAGQGTDTQYF.

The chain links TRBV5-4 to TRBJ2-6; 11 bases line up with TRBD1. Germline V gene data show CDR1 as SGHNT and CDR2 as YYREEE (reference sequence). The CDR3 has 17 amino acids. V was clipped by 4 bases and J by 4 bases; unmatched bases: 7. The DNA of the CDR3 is TGTGCCAGCAGCAGCCGGGACAGGGGGACAGGGGCCAACGTCCTGACTTTC. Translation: CASSSRDRGTGANVLTF.

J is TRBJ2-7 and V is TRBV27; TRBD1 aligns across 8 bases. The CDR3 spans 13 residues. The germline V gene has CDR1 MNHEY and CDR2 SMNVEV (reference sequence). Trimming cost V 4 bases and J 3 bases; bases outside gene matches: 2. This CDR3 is CASSWTGNYEQYF. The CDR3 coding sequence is TGTGCCAGCAGTTGGACAGGGAACTACGAGCAGTACTTC.

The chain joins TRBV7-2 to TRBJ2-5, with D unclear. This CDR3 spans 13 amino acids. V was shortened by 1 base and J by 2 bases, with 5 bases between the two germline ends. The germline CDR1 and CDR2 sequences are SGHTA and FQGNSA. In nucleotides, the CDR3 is TGTGCCAGCAGCTTAGACTATCAAGAGACCCAGTACTTC. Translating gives CASSLDYQETQYF.

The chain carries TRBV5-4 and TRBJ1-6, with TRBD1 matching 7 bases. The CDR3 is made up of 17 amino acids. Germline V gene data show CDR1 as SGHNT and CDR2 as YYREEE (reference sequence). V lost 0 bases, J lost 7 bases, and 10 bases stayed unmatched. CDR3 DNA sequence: TGTGCCAGCAGCTTGGGGGTGACAGGGCGCGGGAATTCACCCCTCCACTTT. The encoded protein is CASSLGVTGRGNSPLHF.

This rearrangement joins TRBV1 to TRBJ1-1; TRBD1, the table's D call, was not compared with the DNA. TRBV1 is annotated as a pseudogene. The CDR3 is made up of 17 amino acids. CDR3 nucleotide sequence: TGCACCAGCAGCCAAGCCCACAGGGGCCATAGGAACACTGAAGCTTTCTTT. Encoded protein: CTSSQAHRGHRNTEAFF.

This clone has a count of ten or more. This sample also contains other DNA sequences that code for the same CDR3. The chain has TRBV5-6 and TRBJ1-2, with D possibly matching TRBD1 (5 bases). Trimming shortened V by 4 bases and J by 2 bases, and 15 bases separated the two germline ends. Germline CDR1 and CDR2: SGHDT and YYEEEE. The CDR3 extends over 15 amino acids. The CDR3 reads CASSRDLGVNYGYTF. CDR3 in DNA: TGTGCCAGCAGCCGTGACCTAGGGGTAAACTATGGCTACACCTTC.

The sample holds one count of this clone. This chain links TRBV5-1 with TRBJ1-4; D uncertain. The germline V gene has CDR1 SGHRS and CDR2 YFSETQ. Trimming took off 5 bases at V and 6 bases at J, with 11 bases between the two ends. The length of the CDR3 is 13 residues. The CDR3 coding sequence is TGCGCCAGCAGGCGCGAGATTGATGAAAAACTGTTTTTT. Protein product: CASRREIDEKLFF. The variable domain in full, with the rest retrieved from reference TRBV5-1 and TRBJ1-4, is KAGVTQTPRYLIKTRGQQVTLSCSPISGHRSVSWYQQTPGQGLQFLFEYFSETQRNKGNFPGRFSGRQFSNSRSEMNVSTLELGDSALYLCASRREIDEKLFFGSGTQLSVL.

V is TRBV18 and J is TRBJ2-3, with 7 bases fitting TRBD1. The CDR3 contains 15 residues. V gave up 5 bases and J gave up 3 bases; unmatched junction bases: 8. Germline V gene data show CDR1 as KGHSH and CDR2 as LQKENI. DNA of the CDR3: TGTGCCAGCTCAGAGCGGACAGGAAGAACAGATACGCAGTATTTT. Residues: CASSERTGRTDTQYF.

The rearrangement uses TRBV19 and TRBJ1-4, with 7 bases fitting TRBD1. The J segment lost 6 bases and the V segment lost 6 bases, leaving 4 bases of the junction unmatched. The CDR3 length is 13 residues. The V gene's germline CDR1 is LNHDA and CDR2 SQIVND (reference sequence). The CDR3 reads CASRGTADEKLFF. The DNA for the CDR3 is TGTGCCAGTAGAGGGACAGCCGATGAAAAACTGTTTTTT. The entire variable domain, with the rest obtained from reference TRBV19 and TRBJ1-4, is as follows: DGGITQSPKYLFRKEGQNVTLSCEQNLNHDAMYWYRQDPGQGLRLIYYSQIVNDFQKGDIAEGYSVSREKKESFPLTVTSAQKNPTAFYLCASRGTADEKLFFGSGTQLSVL.

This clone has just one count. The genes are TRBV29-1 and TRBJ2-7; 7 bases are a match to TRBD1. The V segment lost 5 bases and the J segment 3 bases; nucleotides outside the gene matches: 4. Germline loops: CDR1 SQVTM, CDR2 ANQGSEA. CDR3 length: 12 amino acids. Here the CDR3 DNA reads TGCAGCGTTCGTCGGGACAGCTACGAGCAGTACTTC. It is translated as CSVRRDSYEQYF.

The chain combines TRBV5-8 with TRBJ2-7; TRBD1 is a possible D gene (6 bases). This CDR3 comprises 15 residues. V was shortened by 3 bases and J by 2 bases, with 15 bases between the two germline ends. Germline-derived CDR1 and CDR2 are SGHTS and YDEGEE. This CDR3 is CASSSKGTGTYEQYF. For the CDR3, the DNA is TGTGCCAGCAGCTCGAAGGGAACAGGGACCTACGAGCAGTACTTC.